The 26 T cell receptor beta chains below all came from one sample that was sequenced in a study of T cell repertoires in cytomegalovirus infection. Their antigen targets remain unknown. From the reads, TCRdb called clonotypes with MiXCR, one entry per CDR3 protein. The sample holds 600,000 to 700,000 distinct CDR3 sequences; 30% to 40% are singletons and the top ten take approximately 18%. Sample: cultured PBMCs, taken from culture after CMV antigen stimulation. The receptors derive from a human donor in good health (CMV status not recorded). Some clones in this sample may be carry-over from other donors' samples.

The chain couples TRBV3-1 to TRBJ2-3; D possibly corresponds to TRBD2 (6 bases). The CDR3 totals 15 residues. Germline loops: CDR1 LGHDT, CDR2 YNNKEL (reference sequence). Trimming cost V 0 bases and J 6 bases, with 13 bases left between them. The CDR3 DNA is TGTGCCAGCAGCCAAGACACGGGCGGGGTGGATACGCAGTATTTT. This codes for CASSQDTGGVDTQYF.

The V and J genes are TRBV7-2 and TRBJ2-7; D is uncertain. Germline V gene data show CDR1 as SGHTA and CDR2 as FQGNSA. The CDR3 sequence is 16 residues long. Trimming stripped 1 base from V and 1 base from J, with 14 bases between. The CDR3 spells CASSLVIGPVSYEQYF. For the CDR3, the DNA is TGTGCCAGCAGCTTAGTTATAGGGCCAGTGTCCTACGAGCAGTACTTC.

This chain links TRBV20-1 with TRBJ1-1; unclear D gene. Deletions cut 7 bases from V and 0 bases from J, with 6 bases between. The germline gives CDR1 DFQATT, CDR2 SNEGSKA (reference sequence). This CDR3 contains 11 residues. The CDR3 reads CSGDLNTEAFF. The CDR3 DNA reads as TGCAGTGGCGATCTGAACACTGAAGCTTTCTTT.

V and J are TRBV20-1 and TRBJ2-1; TRBD2 matches 10 bases. CDR3 length equals 15 residues. CDR1 is DFQATT and CDR2 is SNEGSKA in the germline V gene (reference sequence). V gave up 6 bases and J gave up 9 bases; unmatched junction bases: 14. CDR3 loop: CSAQTSSGGLGEQFF. DNA of the CDR3: TGCAGTGCGCAAACCTCTAGCGGGGGTTTGGGTGAGCAGTTCTTC.

The CDR3 DNA follows: TGTGCTAGTGGTTCCCCCCAGCAGGGAATTGTGAATGAGCAGTTCTTC. Translated: CASGSPQQGIVNEQFF. The J gene is TRBJ2-1, the V gene TRBV12-5, with D possibly TRBD1 on 5 matching bases. CDR3 length: 16 amino acids. CDR1 is LGHNT and CDR2 is FRNRAP in the germline V gene. V lost 4 bases, J lost 7 bases, and 20 bases lay in between.

The chain joins TRBV20-1 to TRBJ2-3; TRBD2 aligns across 12 bases. The germline CDR1 and CDR2 sequences are DFQATT and SNEGSKA (reference sequence). V lost 2 bases to trimming and J lost 1 base; unmatched junction nucleotides: 4. The CDR3 spans 16 residues. The CDR3 DNA sequence: TGCAGTGCTAGACCCCGGACTAGCGGGGGCACAGATACGCAGTATTTT. This sequence encodes CSARPRTSGGTDTQYF.

The chain employs TRBV18 and TRBJ1-5; D is possibly TRBD1 (5 bases). This CDR3 is 15 amino acids long. CDR1 and CDR2 (germline): KGHSH, LQKENI. V was trimmed by 6 bases and J by 3 bases, leaving 15 bases between them. In nucleotides, the CDR3 is TGTGCCAGCTCGCCGAGTGGGGGAAACAATCAGCCCCAGCATTTT. This translates into CASSPSGGNNQPQHF.

This clonotype was detected many times. This chain uses TRBV4-1 with TRBJ2-7; D uncertain. In germline, CDR1 is MGHRA, CDR2 YSYEKL. The CDR3 extends over 14 amino acids. V gave up 1 base and J gave up 2 bases, with 9 bases separating them. The chain's CDR3 is CASSQAASTYEQYF. For the CDR3, the DNA is TGCGCCAGCAGCCAAGCAGCCAGCACCTACGAGCAGTACTTC.

This clonotype has only a few counts. The chain combines TRBV12-3 or TRBV12-4 with TRBJ2-5; a weak D match, TRBD2 (5 bases). V was trimmed by 3 bases and J by 4 bases, leaving 21 bases between them. This CDR3 is 17 amino acids long. The CDR3 loop reads CASSFGVLEVLVETQYF. In DNA form, the CDR3 reads TGTGCCAGCAGTTTCGGCGTACTAGAGGTTCTTGTAGAGACCCAGTACTTC.

This clonotype was counted many times. The chain employs TRBV7-2 and TRBJ2-1; D is uncertain. The CDR3 runs to 15 residues. The germline V and J ends were trimmed by 5 bases and 0 bases, with 11 bases remaining between them. Germline V gene sequence: CDR1 SGHTA, CDR2 FQGNSA. This CDR3 is CASSPRPSSYNEQFF. The CDR3 DNA reads TGTGCCAGCAGCCCCCGACCGAGCTCCTACAATGAGCAGTTCTTC. Filled out from reference TRBV7-2 and TRBJ2-1, the complete variable domain reads GAGVSQSPSNKVTEKGKDVELRCDPISGHTALYWYRQSLGQGLEFLIYFQGNSAPDKSGLPSDRFSAERTGGSVSTLTIQRTQQEDSAVYLCASSPRPSSYNEQFFGPGTRLTVL.

In its sample, this clonotype was seen a few times. The rearrangement joins TRBV6-2 or TRBV6-3 to TRBJ2-3, with D possibly being TRBD1 or TRBD2 (6 bases each). Germline CDR1 and CDR2: MNHEY and SVGEGT. The V gene lost 8 bases and the J gene lost 4 bases, with 10 bases spanning the gap. The CDR3 extends over 12 amino acids. CDR3 sequence reads: CASAGGADTQYF. The DNA for the CDR3 is TGTGCCAGCGCCGGGGGCGCAGATACGCAGTATTTT.

This clonotype was picked up many times. The CDR3 sequence is CASSLELANEQFF. As DNA, the CDR3 is TGTGCCAGCAGCTTAGAACTAGCGAATGAGCAGTTCTTC. This chain joins TRBV7-2 and TRBJ2-1, with 7 bases identical to TRBD2. The CDR3 consists of 13 residues. V lost 1 base, J lost 7 bases, and 1 base stayed unmatched. In germline, CDR1 is SGHTA, CDR2 FQGNSA. Full variable domain (rest looked up from reference TRBV7-2 and TRBJ2-1): GAGVSQSPSNKVTEKGKDVELRCDPISGHTALYWYRQSLGQGLEFLIYFQGNSAPDKSGLPSDRFSAERTGGSVSTLTIQRTQQEDSAVYLCASSLELANEQFFGPGTRLTVL.

The chain links TRBV6-1 to TRBJ1-5; D remains ambiguous. CDR1 is MNHNS, CDR2 SASEGT, per germline. The CDR3 extends over 15 amino acids. Trimming stripped 5 bases from V and 2 bases from J, with 13 bases between. The CDR3 coding sequence is TGTGCCAGCAGTCGGAGCCTACTTGGCAATCAGCCCCAGCATTTT. Translated: CASSRSLLGNQPQHF.

Only a few counts were recorded for this clonotype. The V gene is TRBV7-2, the J gene TRBJ2-6; D call uncertain. Trimming took 1 base from V and 0 from J, leaving 16 bases between them. The CDR3 runs to 19 residues. Germline CDR1 is SGHTA and CDR2 is FQGNSA. The CDR3 DNA is TGTGCCAGCAGCTTAGGATCTGGGGATATGAGCTCTGGGGCCAACGTCCTGACTTTC. Its translation: CASSLGSGDMSSGANVLTF.

There are many counts of this clonotype. This chain joins TRBV7-2 and TRBJ1-2; D is uncertain. Trimming took off 3 bases at V and 0 bases at J, with 11 bases between the two ends. The CDR3 extends over 15 amino acids. The germline CDR1 and CDR2 sequences are SGHTA and FQGNSA. CDR3 protein: CASSLGILPNYGYTF. CDR3 coding DNA: TGTGCCAGCAGCTTGGGGATACTCCCTAACTATGGCTACACCTTC.

V gene TRBV2 combines with J gene TRBJ2-1; the D gene is possibly TRBD1 (5 bases). This CDR3 has 11 residues. The V gene's germline CDR1 is SNHLY and CDR2 FYNNEI. V dropped 7 bases and J dropped 8 bases, with 9 bases sitting between them. CDR3 residues: CASMSGYEQFF. CDR3 coding DNA: TGTGCCAGCATGTCAGGGTATGAGCAGTTCTTC.

This clonotype was seen a single time. This chain links TRBV6-6 with TRBJ2-1; D gene unclear. Deletions cut 5 bases from V and 7 bases from J, with 15 bases between. CDR1 is MNHNY and CDR2 is SVGAGI in the germline V gene (reference sequence). The CDR3 runs to 14 residues. The CDR3 DNA follows: TGTGCCAGCAGTGAGCAACACCTCCGAAATGAGCAGTTCTTC. It encodes CASSEQHLRNEQFF.

The genes are TRBV4-1 and TRBJ2-1; D is perhaps TRBD2 (5 bases). The CDR3 contains 13 residues. The germline CDR1 and CDR2 sequences are MGHRA and YSYEKL. Deletions cut 3 bases from V and 7 bases from J, with 10 bases between. This CDR3 is CASSHGRENEQFF. DNA of the CDR3: TGCGCCAGCAGCCATGGTAGGGAGAATGAGCAGTTCTTC.

This clonotype has just a few counts. The rearrangement joins TRBV7-2 to TRBJ1-1; unclear D gene. Per germline, CDR1 SGHTA and CDR2 FQGNSA. The V and J ends lost 2 bases and 8 bases respectively, with 9 bases between them. This CDR3 is 12 amino acids long. CDR3 in amino acids: CASSLRAREAFF. For the CDR3, the DNA is TGTGCCAGCAGCTTAAGGGCCCGAGAAGCTTTCTTT.

This clonotype was seen more than once but under ten times. This chain connects TRBV6-1 to TRBJ1-2; D remains unclear. Trimming cost V 2 bases and J 7 bases, with 11 bases left between them. This CDR3 spans 13 amino acids. The germline gives CDR1 MNHNS, CDR2 SASEGT. For the CDR3, the DNA is TGTGCCAGCAGTGAAAAGTCCTTCTTTGGCTACACCTTC. Its protein product is CASSEKSFFGYTF.

This chain uses TRBV20-1 with TRBJ2-7; 12 bases agree with TRBD2. CDR3 size: 15 residues. J lost 4 bases, V lost 2 bases, and 6 bases had no gene match. Germline V gene lookup returns CDR1 DFQATT and CDR2 SNEGSKA (reference sequence). In DNA form, the CDR3 reads TGCAGTGCTAGACCGGGACTAGCGGGTGAATACGAGCAGTACTTC. Protein: CSARPGLAGEYEQYF.

This clonotype was counted only a few times. The V gene is TRBV7-6, the J gene TRBJ2-3, with 8 positions matching TRBD2. This CDR3 region has 15 residues. V shed 4 bases and J 6 bases; nucleotides not matched to a gene: 9. Germline V lookup: CDR1 SGHVS, CDR2 FNYEAQ. The CDR3 coding sequence is TGTGCCAGCAGCTCCCAGCGGGAGTTTCCGGATACGCAGTATTTT. This encodes CASSSQREFPDTQYF.

The sample holds many counts of this clonotype. The V call is TRBV7-2, the J call TRBJ1-3; D remains unclear. This CDR3 has 15 residues. Trimming removed 5 bases from V and 3 bases from J, with 14 bases in between. Germline V CDR1 and CDR2: SGHTA, FQGNSA. The CDR3 nucleotides are TGTGCCAGCAGCCCCCACACCGGGGTTGGAAACACCATATATTTT. Its translation: CASSPHTGVGNTIYF.

The chain links TRBV12-3 or TRBV12-4 to TRBJ2-5; 9 nucleotides agree with TRBD2. This CDR3 has 14 amino acids. Trimming cost V 6 bases and J 3 bases; bases outside gene matches: 5. CDR3 DNA sequence: TGTGCCAGCAGCAAAATAGCGGGGGAAGAGACCCAGTACTTC. Translated, it gives CASSKIAGEETQYF.

V usage is TRBV19 and J usage is TRBJ2-1; TRBD2 matches at 10 bases. The CDR3 is 15 amino acids. J lost 7 bases, V lost 6 bases, and 9 bases had no gene match. Germline assignment: CDR1 LNHDA and CDR2 SQIVND (reference sequence). The CDR3 is CASSRGLLAGNEQFF. The CDR3 nucleotides read TGTGCCAGTAGCCGGGGGCTACTAGCGGGGAATGAGCAGTTCTTC.

The V call is TRBV9, the J call TRBJ2-2, with TRBD2 as a possible D gene (5 bases). This CDR3 is 14 amino acids long. The V end was cut by 0 bases, the J end by 6 bases, with 9 bases between. The germline V gene has CDR1 SGDLS and CDR2 YYNGEE. The DNA of the CDR3 is TGTGCCAGCAGCGTAGCTTCCGGGGCCGGGGAGCTGTTTTTT. Its protein is CASSVASGAGELFF.